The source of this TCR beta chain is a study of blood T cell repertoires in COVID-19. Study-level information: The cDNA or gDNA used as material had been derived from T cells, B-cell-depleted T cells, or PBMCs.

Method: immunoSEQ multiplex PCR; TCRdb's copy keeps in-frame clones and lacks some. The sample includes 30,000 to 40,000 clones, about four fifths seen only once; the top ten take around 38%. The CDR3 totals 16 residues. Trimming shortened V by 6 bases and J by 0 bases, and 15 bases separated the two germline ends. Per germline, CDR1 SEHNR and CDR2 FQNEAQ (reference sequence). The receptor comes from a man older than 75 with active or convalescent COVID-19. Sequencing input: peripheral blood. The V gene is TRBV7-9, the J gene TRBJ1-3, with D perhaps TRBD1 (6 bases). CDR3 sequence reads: CASSRLQGSSGNTIYF. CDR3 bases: TGTGCCAGCAGTCGCTTACAGGGATCCTCTGGAAACACCATATATTTT.